This TCR beta chain is from a study of T cells in Graves' hyperthyroidism and ophthalmopathy (dated by TCRdb to the late 2010s). For context, the study as a whole: Peripheral blood was sampled at the time of initial diagnosis, prior to any treatment. The approximately 90 discovery patients were randomly split 7:3 into training and test sets. A discovery cohort of 95 to 100 patients, roughly 45 with Graves' ophthalmopathy and roughly 59 with stable Graves' hyperthyroidism, was used to find distinguishing TCR V-J signatures. Thyroid tissue and blood T-cell repertoires from more than 5 Graves' hyperthyroidism patients were also compared in the study. According to the paper, TCR Vbeta CDR3 sequencing was carried out on 135 peripheral blood samples, which came from some 41 ophthalmopathy, roughly 75 hyperthyroidism and about 17 progressor patients. Following sampling, methimazole starting at 30 mg daily was given to hyperthyroidism patients, and high-dose intravenous methylprednisolone was given to ophthalmopathy patients. Prospective prediction of ophthalmopathy was tested in an independent validation cohort of fewer than 20 hyperthyroidism patients and 17 patients who later progressed to ophthalmopathy. On the study overall, not on this receptor specifically: Most expanded thyroid clonotypes (frequency above 0.001) were also detected in blood, suggesting blood repertoires may reflect thyroid immune responses. Ophthalmopathy was separated from stable hyperthyroidism by a 13 V-J signature model, with roughly 88% sensitivity and just over 81% specificity obtained in cross-validation and 80%/75% obtained in testing. In validation, progression to ophthalmopathy was predicted by the model with around 71% sensitivity and about 72% specificity, a median of approximately 7.1 months before onset. No statistical method was used to set the sample size in advance, and investigators knew the group allocation.

Stable Graves' hyperthyroidism was defined as no progression to ophthalmopathy during 18 months of follow-up. The hyperthyroidism patients were between 18 and 65 years old and newly diagnosed, with a disease duration of less than 2 months. Any patient with an uncontrolled infection, another autoimmune disease, pregnancy or lactation was excluded. Diagnoses were based on clinical symptoms, serum thyroxine and TRAb, thyroid ultrasound and orbital computed tomography. Ficoll-Paque density gradient centrifugation was used to isolate PBMCs from about 9 ml of fresh peripheral blood. Total RNA was extracted using Trizol reagent, and RNA quality was assessed on an Agilent 2100 Bioanalyzer. This clonotype occurred many times. The clone's antigen remains unknown. It has no much larger one-base neighbor in the sample; base qualities were not kept. The TCR beta CDR3 regions were amplified from RNA transcripts. A first-round RT-PCR of the TCR CDR3 used the HTBI primer set with the Qiagen OneStep RT-PCR kit. Libraries were constructed in a second round of multiplex PCR, after which size selection and purification were performed. Paired-end sequencing of the libraries was performed with 100 bp reads on an Illumina HiSeq2000. Under the source paper's analysis protocol: SOAPnuke was used to process the raw data, removing reads that contained adapters or uncalled bases, had a mean Phred below 15, or lacked an exact match to the constant primer or identifier. COPE v1.2.5 was used to merge the high-quality paired reads, and each unique nucleotide sequence was defined as a clonotype. MiTCR v1.1 was used to align the clonotypes against IMGT TRBV, TRBD and TRBJ reference segments. The analysis included only V-J combinations with a frequency above 0.0001, which together covered more than 98% of the repertoires. The TCS score was defined as the ratio of F50 (clonal expansion) to E x V (chaos), calculated using BLOSUM62-based TCRdist between CDR3 peptides within each V-J. Welch's t-statistics and random forest reduced 450 to 600 V-J features to about 12, which were used in a naive Bayes classifier (R e1071). The raw public reads went through TCRdb reprocessing: fastp at Q25, MiXCR clone calling, in-frame beta chains kept. For every CDR3 protein sequence, its rows merge into one entry that carries the most common genes and DNA. TCRdb, not the original authors, processed these V and J calls. This sample has around 290,000 distinct CDR3 sequences in its table, and roughly an eighth of those were observed once. The top ten hold less than 8% of the sample.

This clonotype originated in a middle-aged woman with Graves' hyperthyroidism. Sequencing was carried out using blood.

The nucleotide sequence is given as TGTGCTAGTGCCGCTCCGTCGGGGCCCCTCCACTTT. This codes for CASAAPSGPLHF. This chain is built from TRBV12-5 and TRBJ1-6, with no D gene named confidently. Looking up the germline V gene yields CDR1 LGHNT and CDR2 FRNRAP. The CDR3 measures 12 amino acids from cysteine to phenylalanine. The entry retains the CDR3 DNA only, 36 bases that are in frame from base 1. V is shortened by 7 bases, J by 13 bases, and the region joining them spans 14 bases.